What follows are 4 T cell receptor beta chains derived from one specimen sequenced in a study of blood T cell repertoires in COVID-19 (dated by TCRdb to about 2020). Library creation used the immunoSEQ multiplex PCR assay. TCRdb's version of the immuneACCESS table is confined to in-frame rearrangements and falls short of the full clone set. An unresolved V gene accounts for under half of the shortfall where checked; the remainder is of unknown origin. Here the sample has about 140,000 clones; 80% to 90% occur a single time. Clones ranked in the top ten supply less than 2% of the sample. Material for sequencing was peripheral blood. These receptors all stem from a woman in her sixties or seventies with acute or convalescent COVID-19.

The chain carries TRBV28 and TRBJ1-6; no reliable D call. Trimming took off 8 bases at V and 0 bases at J, with 23 bases between the two ends. There are 19 residues in the CDR3. The V gene's germline CDR1 is MDHEN and CDR2 SYDVKM. The CDR3 DNA is TGTGCCAGCCTCTCCCCCCGCGGGTCGATTAGCTCCTATAATTCACCCCTCCACTTT. Protein product: CASLSPRGSISSYNSPLHF.

This clone was detected once. The chain combines TRBV19 with TRBJ1-2; no clear D gene. The germline gives CDR1 LNHDA, CDR2 SQIVND (reference sequence). The V gene lost 2 bases and the J gene lost 7 bases, with 11 bases spanning the gap. The CDR3 loop spans 13 amino acids. CDR3 nucleotides: TGTGCCAGTAGTATACAACAGATAGGTGGCTACACCTTC. It codes for CASSIQQIGGYTF.

The rearrangement joins TRBV28 to TRBJ2-7; the D gene is possibly TRBD2 (5 bases). The V end lost 5 bases, the J end lost 3 bases, and 17 bases lay between the germline ends. Germline CDR1 MDHEN, CDR2 SYDVKM. The CDR3 covers 15 residues. CDR3 coding DNA: TGTGCCAGCAGTCGGGGAAACGTTCAGGACTACGAGCAGTACTTC. This translates into CASSRGNVQDYEQYF. Filled out from reference TRBV28 and TRBJ2-7, the complete variable domain reads DVKVTQSSRYLVKRTGEKVFLECVQDMDHENMFWYRQDPGLGLRLIYFSYDVKMKEKGDIPEGYSVSREKKERFSLILESASTNQTSMYLCASSRGNVQDYEQYFGPGTRLTVT.

The rearrangement joins TRBV7-9 to TRBJ1-3; tentatively, D is TRBD1 (6 bases). The CDR3 has 15 amino acids. Trimming removed 1 base at V and 1 base at J, with 8 bases between. Per the germline V gene, CDR1 is SEHNR and CDR2 is FQNEAQ (reference sequence). CDR3 amino acids: CASSLEGGSGNTIYF. As DNA, the CDR3 is TGTGCCAGCAGCTTAGAAGGGGGATCTGGAAACACCATATATTTT.